This record covers a single T cell receptor beta chain. Antigen unknown. This sample stems from a study of cytomegalovirus exposure and HLA in healthy donors. Study-wide results and caveats: The classifier, whose performance was assessed in both the original and validation cohorts, reportedly diagnosed cytomegalovirus status with high specificity and sensitivity. Researchers counted 150 to 200 TCR beta chains as cytomegalovirus-associated.

Sequencing used immunoSEQ multiplex PCR; TCRdb keeps in-frame clones, though not all of them. The sample lists roughly 50,000 clones, around 90% occurring once. V was trimmed by 3 bases and J by 7 bases, leaving 6 bases between them. The CDR3 has 10 amino acids. In germline, CDR1 is DFQATT, CDR2 SNEGSKA (reference sequence). V is TRBV20-1 and J is TRBJ2-5; perhaps TRBD2 as D (6 bases). The sequence was obtained from a man younger than 35 in good health and CMV-seronegative. The sample consisted of PBMCs. As DNA, the CDR3 is TGCAGTGCTAGGGGGGGGACCCAGTACTTC. Protein product: CSARGGTQYF.